This TCR beta chain was recovered during a study of T-cell reconstitution after alpha-beta-depleted transplantation in children. Preparing the TCRbeta library involved the use of unique molecular identifiers. Via MiXCR, TCRdb re-called the PCR reads, giving one row per CDR3 protein. There are 600,000 to 700,000 distinct CDR3 sequences in the sample; roughly 15% occur only once, and 1.1% lies in the top ten. The CDR3 spans 17 residues. V shed 4 bases and J 3 bases; nucleotides not matched to a gene: 8. Germline-derived CDR1 and CDR2 are SGDLS and YYNGEE. This chain joins TRBV9 and TRBJ2-3; 13 bases agree with TRBD2. The sequences come from PBMCs from the stem cell graft donor, collected from the stem cell graft. This receptor was taken from a human donor who donated a stem cell graft to a child with acute myeloid leukemia. The DNA for the CDR3 is TGTGCCAGCAGCACCCGACTAGCGGGGGGAGGTACAGATACGCAGTATTTT. It specifies CASSTRLAGGGTDTQYF.